The following is a T cell receptor (beta chain) sequence with its context. As yet, its antigen is unknown. Each sorted population was over 95% pure. These data originate in a study of beta chain features in type 1 diabetes. Study-level background: The examined sorted cells totaled approximately 100 million across samples.

What was sequenced were expressed TCRB transcripts, since all of the isolated RNA had been reverse transcribed. The average output of naive, central memory and regulatory T cell samples was approximately 3.8 million reads. Profiling relied on immunoSEQ multiplex PCR, and the TCRdb table lists in-frame clones only, not all of them. This table has about 900,000 clones, 17% appearing once. Study-level points and caveats: A potential influence of HLA type upon TCRB rearrangement remained unresolved herein.

The CDR3 contains 14 residues. CDR1 is SEHNR, CDR2 FQNEAQ, per germline (reference sequence). V was cut by 5 bases and J by 0 bases, with 10 bases left in between. This TCR came from a woman aged 18 to 35 in good health. The specimen sequenced was naive CD4+ T cells from blood. This rearrangement joins TRBV7-9 to TRBJ1-2, with D unresolved. The CDR3 sequence: CASSPPAANYGYTF. For the CDR3, the DNA is TGTGCCAGCAGCCCCCCCGCAGCTAACTATGGCTACACCTTC.